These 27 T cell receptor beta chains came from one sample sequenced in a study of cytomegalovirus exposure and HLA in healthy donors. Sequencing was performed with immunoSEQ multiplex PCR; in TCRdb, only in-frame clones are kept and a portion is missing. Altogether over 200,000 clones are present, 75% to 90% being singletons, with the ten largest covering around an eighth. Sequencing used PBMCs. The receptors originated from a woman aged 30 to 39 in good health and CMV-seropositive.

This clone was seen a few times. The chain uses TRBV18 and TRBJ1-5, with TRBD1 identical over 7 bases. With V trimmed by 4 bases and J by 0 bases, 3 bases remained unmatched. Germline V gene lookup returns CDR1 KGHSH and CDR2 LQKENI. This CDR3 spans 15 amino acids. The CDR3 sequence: CASSRQGDSNQPQHF. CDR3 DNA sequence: TGTGCCAGCTCACGACAGGGAGATAGCAATCAGCCCCAGCATTTT.

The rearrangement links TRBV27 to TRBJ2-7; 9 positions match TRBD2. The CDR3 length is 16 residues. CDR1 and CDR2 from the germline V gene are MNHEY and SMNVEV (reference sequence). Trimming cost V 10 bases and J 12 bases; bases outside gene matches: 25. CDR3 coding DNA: TGTGCCACGCGGAGTGGTTTCGGGACTAGCAGGCCACGACCGTACTTC. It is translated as CATRSGFGTSRPRPYF.

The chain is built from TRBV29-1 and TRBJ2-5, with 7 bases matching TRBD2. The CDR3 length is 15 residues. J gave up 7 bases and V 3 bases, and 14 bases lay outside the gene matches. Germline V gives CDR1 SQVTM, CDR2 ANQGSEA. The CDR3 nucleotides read TGCAGCGTTGATGTAGAGGGAGGGCCTTTCGGGACCCAGTACTTC. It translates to CSVDVEGGPFGTQYF.

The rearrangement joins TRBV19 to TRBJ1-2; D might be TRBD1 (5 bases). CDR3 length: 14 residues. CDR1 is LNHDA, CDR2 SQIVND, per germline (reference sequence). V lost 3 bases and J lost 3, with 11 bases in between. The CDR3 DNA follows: TGTGCCAGTAGTATCCAAGAGGGGCACTATGGCTACACCTTC. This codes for CASSIQEGHYGYTF.

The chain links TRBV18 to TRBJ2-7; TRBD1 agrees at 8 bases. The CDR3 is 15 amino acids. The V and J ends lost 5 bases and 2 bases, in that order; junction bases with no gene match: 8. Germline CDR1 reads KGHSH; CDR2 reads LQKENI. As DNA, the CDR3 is TGTGCCAGCTCATACGGACAGGGACTCACCTACGAGCAGTACTTC. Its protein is CASSYGQGLTYEQYF.

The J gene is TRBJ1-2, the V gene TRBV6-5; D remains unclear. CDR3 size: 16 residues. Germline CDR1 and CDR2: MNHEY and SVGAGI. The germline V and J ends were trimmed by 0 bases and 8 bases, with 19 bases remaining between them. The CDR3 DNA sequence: TGTGCCAGCAGTTACTCGAGTGCTTTCTTCCCCCACGGCTACACCTTC. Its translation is CASSYSSAFFPHGYTF.

The CDR3 sequence is CASSLGHIGNTIYF. CDR3 bases: TGCGCCAGCAGCTTGGGCCACATTGGAAACACCATATATTTT. The chain is built from TRBV5-1 and TRBJ1-3; D is ambiguous. Germline lookup yields CDR1 SGHRS and CDR2 YFSETQ. The CDR3 loop spans 14 amino acids. Trimming stripped 0 bases from V and 3 bases from J, with 7 bases between.

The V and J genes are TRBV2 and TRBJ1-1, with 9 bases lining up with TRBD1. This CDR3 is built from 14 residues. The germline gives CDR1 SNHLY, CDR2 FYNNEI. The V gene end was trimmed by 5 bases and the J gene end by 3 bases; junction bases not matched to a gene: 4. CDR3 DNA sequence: TGTGCCAGCAGTACACAGGGGGCGGACACTGAAGCTTTCTTT. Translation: CASSTQGADTEAFF.

The DNA of the CDR3 is TGTGCCAGCAGCGCATCCGGGACCAACGTCGAGACCCAGTACTTC. It codes for CASSASGTNVETQYF. The rearrangement links TRBV6-1 to TRBJ2-5; D tentatively reads TRBD1 or TRBD2 (5 bases each). Deletions cut 6 bases from V and 5 bases from J, with 19 bases between. Germline V gives CDR1 MNHNS, CDR2 SASEGT. This CDR3 has 15 residues.

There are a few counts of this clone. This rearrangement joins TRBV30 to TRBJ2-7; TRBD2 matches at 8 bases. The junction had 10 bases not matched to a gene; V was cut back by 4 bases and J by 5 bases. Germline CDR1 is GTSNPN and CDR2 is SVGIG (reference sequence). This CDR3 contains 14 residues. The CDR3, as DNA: TGTGCCTGGACTCCCAGCGGGAGCTACGACGAGCAGTACTTC. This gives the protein CAWTPSGSYDEQYF.

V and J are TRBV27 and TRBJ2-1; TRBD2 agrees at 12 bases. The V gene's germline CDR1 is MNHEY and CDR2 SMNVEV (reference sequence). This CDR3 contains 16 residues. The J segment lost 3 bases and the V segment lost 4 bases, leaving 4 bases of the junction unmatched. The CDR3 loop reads CASSSPSGRGYNEQFF. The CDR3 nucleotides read TGTGCCAGCAGTTCCCCTAGCGGGAGGGGCTACAATGAGCAGTTCTTC.

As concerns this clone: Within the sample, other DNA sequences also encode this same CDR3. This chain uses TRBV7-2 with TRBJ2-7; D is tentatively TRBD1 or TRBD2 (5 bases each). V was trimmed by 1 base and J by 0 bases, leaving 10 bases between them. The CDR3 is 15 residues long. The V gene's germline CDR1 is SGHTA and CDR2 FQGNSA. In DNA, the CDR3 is TGTGCCAGCAGCTTAGGGGGGTCTAGCTCCTACGAGCAGTACTTC. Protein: CASSLGGSSSYEQYF.

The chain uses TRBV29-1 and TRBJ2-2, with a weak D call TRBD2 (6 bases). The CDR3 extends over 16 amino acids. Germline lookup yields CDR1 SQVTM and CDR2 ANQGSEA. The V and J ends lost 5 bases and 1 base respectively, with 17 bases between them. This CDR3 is CSVYSRGLLNTGELFF. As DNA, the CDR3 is TGCAGCGTTTATTCCCGGGGACTCTTGAACACCGGGGAGCTGTTTTTT.

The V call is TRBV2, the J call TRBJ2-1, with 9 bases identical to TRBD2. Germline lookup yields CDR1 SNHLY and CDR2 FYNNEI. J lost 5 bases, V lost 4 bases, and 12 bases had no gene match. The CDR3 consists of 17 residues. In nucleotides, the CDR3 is TGTGCCAGCAGTGTAGAAGTCGGCGGGAGGGACAACAATGAGCAGTTCTTC. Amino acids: CASSVEVGGRDNNEQFF.

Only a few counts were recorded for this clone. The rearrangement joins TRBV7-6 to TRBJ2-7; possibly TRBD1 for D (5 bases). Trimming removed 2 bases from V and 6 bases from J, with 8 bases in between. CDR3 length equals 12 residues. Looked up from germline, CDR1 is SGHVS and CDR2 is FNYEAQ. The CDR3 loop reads CASSLQGSEQYF. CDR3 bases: TGTGCCAGCAGCTTACAGGGCTCCGAGCAGTACTTC. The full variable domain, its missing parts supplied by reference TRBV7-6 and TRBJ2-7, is GAGVSQSPRYKVTKRGQDVALRCDPISGHVSLYWYRQALGQGPEFLTYFNYEAQQDKSGLPNDRFSAERPEGSISTLTIQRTEQRDSAMYRCASSLQGSEQYFGPGTRLTVT.

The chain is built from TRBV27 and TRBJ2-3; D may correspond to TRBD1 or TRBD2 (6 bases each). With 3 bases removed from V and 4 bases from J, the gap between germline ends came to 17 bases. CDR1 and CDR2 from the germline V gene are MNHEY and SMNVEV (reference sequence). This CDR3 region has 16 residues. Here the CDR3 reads CASSFETGGLADTQYF. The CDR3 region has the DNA TGTGCCAGCAGTTTCGAGACAGGAGGGTTGGCAGATACGCAGTATTTT.

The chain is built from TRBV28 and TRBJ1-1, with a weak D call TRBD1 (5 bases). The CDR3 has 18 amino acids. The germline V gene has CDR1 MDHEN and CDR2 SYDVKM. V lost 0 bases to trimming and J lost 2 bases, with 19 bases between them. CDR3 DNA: TGTGCCAGCAGTTTATGGAATGAGTGGGGGGTGTCAAACACTGAAGCTTTCTTT. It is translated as CASSLWNEWGVSNTEAFF.

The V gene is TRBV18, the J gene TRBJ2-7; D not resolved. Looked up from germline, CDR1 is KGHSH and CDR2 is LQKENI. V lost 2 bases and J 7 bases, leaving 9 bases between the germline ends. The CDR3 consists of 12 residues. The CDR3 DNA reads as TGTGCCAGCTCACCATCTTTGGGAGAGCAGTACTTC. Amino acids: CASSPSLGEQYF. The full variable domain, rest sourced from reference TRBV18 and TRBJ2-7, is NAGVMQNPRHLVRRRGQEARLRCSPMKGHSHVYWYRQLPEEGLKFMVYLQKENIIDESGMPKERFSAEFPKEGPSILRIQQVVRGDSAAYFCASSPSLGEQYFGPGTRLTVT.

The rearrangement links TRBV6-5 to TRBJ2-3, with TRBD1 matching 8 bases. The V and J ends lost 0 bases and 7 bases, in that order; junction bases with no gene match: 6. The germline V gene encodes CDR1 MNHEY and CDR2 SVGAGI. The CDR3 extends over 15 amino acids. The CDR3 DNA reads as TGTGCCAGCAGTTACTCCCATGGGACAGGCAATACGCAGTATTTT. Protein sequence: CASSYSHGTGNTQYF.

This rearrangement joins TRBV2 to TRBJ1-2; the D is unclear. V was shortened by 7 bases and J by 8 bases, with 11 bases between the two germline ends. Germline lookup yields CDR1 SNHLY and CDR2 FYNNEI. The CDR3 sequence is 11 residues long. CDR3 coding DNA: TGTGCCAGCACGGAAGGCTACGGCTACACCTTC. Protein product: CASTEGYGYTF.

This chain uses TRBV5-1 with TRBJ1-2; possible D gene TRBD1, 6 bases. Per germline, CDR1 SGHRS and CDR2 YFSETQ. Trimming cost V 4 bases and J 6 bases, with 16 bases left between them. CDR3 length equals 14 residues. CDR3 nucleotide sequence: TGCGCCAGCAGCCTAGCAACAGGGTTGGATGGCTACACCTTC. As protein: CASSLATGLDGYTF.

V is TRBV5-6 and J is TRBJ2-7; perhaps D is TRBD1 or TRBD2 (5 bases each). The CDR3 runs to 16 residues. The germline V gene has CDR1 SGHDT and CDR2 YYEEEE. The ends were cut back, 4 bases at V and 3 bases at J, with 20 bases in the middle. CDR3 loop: CASSRGNREGIYEQYF. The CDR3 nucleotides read TGTGCCAGCAGCCGGGGCAATCGTGAGGGTATCTACGAGCAGTACTTC.

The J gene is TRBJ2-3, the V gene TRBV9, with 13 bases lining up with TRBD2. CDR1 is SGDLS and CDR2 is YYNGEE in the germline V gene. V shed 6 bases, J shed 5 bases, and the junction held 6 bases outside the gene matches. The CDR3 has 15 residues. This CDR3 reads CASKRTSGSLDTQYF. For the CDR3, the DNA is TGTGCCAGCAAGCGGACTAGCGGGAGCCTAGATACGCAGTATTTT.

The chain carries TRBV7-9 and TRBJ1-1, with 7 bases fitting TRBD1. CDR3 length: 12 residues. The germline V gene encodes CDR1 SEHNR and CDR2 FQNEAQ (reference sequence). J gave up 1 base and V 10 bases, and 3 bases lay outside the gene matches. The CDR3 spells CATRQGNTEAFF. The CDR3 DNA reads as TGTGCCACCAGACAGGGGAACACTGAAGCTTTCTTT.

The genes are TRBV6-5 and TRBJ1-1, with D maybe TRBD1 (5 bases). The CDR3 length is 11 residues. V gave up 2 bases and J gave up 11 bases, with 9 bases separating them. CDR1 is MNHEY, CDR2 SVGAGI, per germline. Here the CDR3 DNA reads TGTGCCAGCAGTTACAGGGACGACGCTTTCTTT. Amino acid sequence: CASSYRDDAFF.

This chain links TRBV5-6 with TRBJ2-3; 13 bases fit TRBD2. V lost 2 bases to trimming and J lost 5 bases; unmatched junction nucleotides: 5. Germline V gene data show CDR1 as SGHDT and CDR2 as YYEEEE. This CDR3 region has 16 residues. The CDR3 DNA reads TGTGCCAGCAGCTTCCGGACTAGCGGGAGTGGAGATACGCAGTATTTT. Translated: CASSFRTSGSGDTQYF.

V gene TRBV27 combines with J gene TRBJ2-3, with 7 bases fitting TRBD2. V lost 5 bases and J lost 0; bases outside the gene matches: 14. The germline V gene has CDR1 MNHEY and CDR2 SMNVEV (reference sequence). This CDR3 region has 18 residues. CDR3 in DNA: TGTGCCAGCAGTACCTCCATTTCGGATAGCGGGAGCACAGATACGCAGTATTTT. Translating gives CASSTSISDSGSTDTQYF.